This is a list of T cell receptor beta chains from one sample in a study of Ad26.COV2.S vaccination and SARS-CoV-2 variants. Assay used: immunoSEQ multiplex PCR; TCRdb lists only in-frame clones, some missing. Of hundreds of thousands of clones in the sample, more than 80% were seen once. The sample was peripheral blood, taken in a trial of Ad26.COV2.S vaccine versus placebo. All receptors come from a person aged 18 to 65 who received the Ad26.COV2.S COVID-19 vaccine or a placebo. CDR3s include the opening cysteine and the closing phenylalanine or tryptophan. A D gene is named only where the DNA matches it firmly. Size is omitted from some rows. Given values are once, few, many or a class for expanded clones.

>TRBV5-1|TRBJ2-5|-|TRBD2
CASSLGGTSGSQETQYF
TGCGCCAGCAGCTTGGGCGGGACTAGCGGGTCCCAAGAGACCCAGTACTTC
>TRBV18|TRBJ1-1|once|-
CASSPANTEAFF
TGTGCCAGCTCACCAGCGAACACTGAAGCTTTCTTT
>TRBV14|TRBJ1-4|-|-
CASSQVSGFGGKLFF
TGTGCCAGCAGCCAAGTATCAGGGTTTGGAGGAAAACTGTTTTTT
>TRBV5-1|TRBJ2-3|-|-
CASSFGTSTDTQYF
TGCGCCAGCAGCTTTGGGACCAGCACAGATACGCAGTATTTT
>TRBV9|TRBJ2-5|-|-
CASSVVAGETQYF
TGTGCCAGCAGCGTAGTCGCGGGGGAGACCCAGTACTTC
>TRBV9|TRBJ2-2|-|-
CASSVSRKTGELFF
TGTGCCAGCAGCGTCTCTAGAAAAACCGGGGAGCTGTTTTTT
>TRBV5-6|TRBJ2-1|-|-
CASSLSLNYNEQFF
TGTGCCAGCAGCTTGTCCCTAAACTACAATGAGCAGTTCTTC
>TRBV5-1|TRBJ2-7|-|-
CASSLGRETYEQYF
TGCGCCAGCAGCTTGGGCAGGGAAACCTACGAGCAGTACTTC
>TRBV10-2|TRBJ2-7|-|-
CASSHGEGEQYF
TGCGCCAGCTCCCACGGCGAGGGCGAGCAGTACTTC
>TRBV11-1|TRBJ2-3|-|-
CASSLMAHRVTDTQYF
TGTGCCAGCAGCTTAATGGCCCACCGGGTCACAGATACGCAGTATTTT
>TRBV27|TRBJ2-7|-|TRBD2
CASRSGTSAYHEQYF
TGTGCCAGCAGATCCGGGACTAGTGCATACCACGAGCAGTACTTC
>TRBV11-3|TRBJ1-4|-|TRBD1
CASSSSRDRVTNEKLFF
TGTGCCAGCAGCTCGTCCCGGGACAGGGTGACTAATGAAAAACTGTTTTTT
>TRBV7-2|TRBJ1-1|-|-
CASSKLVGSDTEAFF
TGTGCCAGCTCGAAACTAGTGGGTTCAGACACTGAAGCTTTCTTT
>TRBV5-6|TRBJ2-7|-|-
CASSLKSREFYEQYF
TGTGCCAGCAGCTTAAAGTCCAGGGAGTTTTACGAGCAGTACTTC
>TRBV27|TRBJ2-2|-|TRBD2
CASSLVEAGMGPGELFF
TGTGCCAGCAGTTTAGTAGAAGCGGGGATGGGCCCCGGGGAGCTGTTTTTT
>TRBV7-9|TRBJ2-1|few|TRBD2
CASSMTSGRLWSEQFF
TGTGCCAGCAGCATGACTAGCGGGAGGTTATGGAGTGAGCAGTTCTTC
>TRBV2|TRBJ2-2|-|-
CASMKGLPELFF
TGTGCCAGCATGAAAGGACTCCCTGAGCTGTTTTTT
>TRBV7-8|TRBJ2-1|-|-
CASSFISGSEQFF
TGTGCCAGCAGCTTTATTTCTGGGAGTGAGCAGTTCTTC
>TRBV24-1|TRBJ2-1|-|-
CATSDSTSREQFF
TGTGCCACCAGTGATTCGACATCCCGTGAGCAGTTCTTC
>TRBV19|TRBJ2-7|-|TRBD1
CASSVQGGYEQYF
TGTGCCAGTAGTGTACAGGGGGGCTACGAGCAGTACTTC
>TRBV7-9|TRBJ2-3|once|-
CASSSSLGDTQYF
TGTGCCAGCAGCTCAAGTCTGGGGGATACGCAGTATTTT
>TRBV5-1|TRBJ2-7|-|TRBD1
CASSLGDRTYEQYF
TGCGCCAGCAGCTTGGGGGACAGAACCTACGAGCAGTACTTC